This TCR beta chain was recorded in a study of T cells in Graves' hyperthyroidism and ophthalmopathy (dated by TCRdb to about 2019). As for the study more broadly: Peripheral blood samples were taken at initial diagnosis, before any treatment was given. Prospective prediction of ophthalmopathy was tested in an independent validation cohort of under 20 hyperthyroidism patients and some 17 patients who later progressed to ophthalmopathy. The paper describes TCR Vbeta CDR3 sequencing of some 130 peripheral blood samples, made up of roughly 40 ophthalmopathy patients, around 73 hyperthyroidism patients and some 17 progressor patients. The approximately 98 discovery patients were randomly divided into training and test sets at a 7:3 ratio. The study also compared thyroid tissue and blood T-cell repertoires from over 5 Graves' hyperthyroidism patients. A discovery cohort of roughly 96 patients, roughly 40 with Graves' ophthalmopathy and under 60 with stable Graves' hyperthyroidism, was used to find distinguishing TCR V-J signatures. Following sampling, methimazole starting at 30 mg daily was given to hyperthyroidism patients, and high-dose intravenous methylprednisolone was given to ophthalmopathy patients.

Stable Graves' hyperthyroidism was defined as no progression to ophthalmopathy during 18 months of follow-up. Hyperthyroidism patients were newly diagnosed, had a disease duration of under 2 months, and were aged 18 to 65 years. The study excluded patients with uncontrolled infections, other autoimmune diseases, pregnancy or lactation. Diagnoses were established on the basis of clinical symptoms, serum thyroxine and TRAb, thyroid ultrasound, and orbital computed tomography. PBMCs were isolated from 10 ml of fresh peripheral blood by Ficoll-Paque density gradient centrifugation. Trizol reagent was used to extract total RNA, and RNA quality was then checked on an Agilent 2100 Bioanalyzer. V is trimmed back by 5 bases and J by 3 bases, and the junction contains 3 bases that no gene match accounts for. The CDR1 and CDR2 encoded by the germline V gene are LGHNT and FRNRAP. Its CDR3 holds 15 amino acids, cysteine through phenylalanine. CDR3 DNA only is kept here, 45 bases in frame from base 1.

Points the paper makes about the study in general: A 13 V-J signature model separated ophthalmopathy from stable hyperthyroidism, with approximately 87% sensitivity and 81.08% specificity in cross-validation and 80%/75% in testing. Most expanded thyroid clonotypes (frequency above 0.001) were also detected in blood, a finding suggesting that blood repertoires may reflect thyroid immune responses. Sample size was not statistically predetermined, and blinding of investigators to group allocation was not performed. In validation, progression to ophthalmopathy was predicted by the model with nearly 71% sensitivity and around 75% specificity, a median of roughly 6 months before onset.

In its sample, this clonotype was seen many times. Its antigen remains unidentified. No much larger clonotype is one base removed from it; base qualities were not supplied. TCR beta CDR3 regions were amplified from RNA transcripts. A first-round RT-PCR of the TCR CDR3 used the HTBI primer set with the Qiagen OneStep RT-PCR kit. A second multiplex PCR round built the libraries, followed by size selection and purification. Libraries were sequenced paired-end with 100 bp reads on an Illumina HiSeq2000. Regarding the original processing steps: SOAPnuke was used to process the raw data, removing reads that contained adapters or uncalled bases, had a mean Phred below 15, or lacked an exact match to the constant primer or identifier. High-quality paired reads were merged with COPE v1.2.5, and unique nucleotide sequences were defined as clonotypes. MiTCR v1.1 was used to align the clonotypes against IMGT TRBV, TRBD and TRBJ reference segments. The analysis included only V-J combinations with a frequency above 0.0001, which together covered 98% to 99.2% of the repertoires. A TCS score was defined as the ratio of F50 (clonal expansion) to E x V (chaos), with BLOSUM62-based TCRdist applied between CDR3 peptides within each V-J. Welch's t-statistics and random forest reduced roughly 530 V-J features to some 14, which were used in a naive Bayes classifier (R e1071). Through fastp at Q25 and MiXCR, TCRdb rebuilt clones from the public reads, retaining in-frame beta chains. Each CDR3 protein appears once, grouped with its most common genes and DNA. In this record, the V and J calls reflect TCRdb's handling and not the investigators' own analysis. Across this sample there are more than 550,000 distinct CDR3 sequences, with roughly 17% seen only once. The ten largest clones take up about a sixth of the sample.

The chain couples TRBV12-5 to TRBJ2-7; 14 nucleotides in the junction match TRBD2. Input material: blood. The clonotype originates from a man between 45 and 60 years old with Graves' hyperthyroidism. The CDR3 amino acid sequence is: CASGTGLAGGYEQYF. The nucleotide sequence is given as TGTGCTAGTGGTACCGGACTAGCGGGGGGCTACGAGCAGTACTTC. Where the CDR3 stops, the reference TRBV12-5 and TRBJ2-7 genes take over; the full variable domain is DARVTQTPRHKVTEMGQEVTMRCQPILGHNTVFWYRQTMMQGLELLAYFRNRAPLDDSGMPKDRFSAEMPDATLATLKIQPSEPRDSAVYFCASGTGLAGGYEQYFGPGTRLTVT.